This paragraph covers one TCR beta chain sequence. Germline V CDR1 and CDR2: SGHNT, YYREEE (reference sequence). Trimming stripped 3 bases from V and 0 bases from J, with 6 bases between. This CDR3 spans 13 amino acids. The sample originates from a study of T cells after posttransplantation cyclophosphamide. Only in-frame clones appear in the TCRdb table, and some are missing; sequencing was by immunoSEQ multiplex PCR. Altogether about 46,000 clones are present, about 90% being singletons, with the ten largest covering roughly 2.9%. Sequencing used PBMCs. J is TRBJ1-1 and V is TRBV5-4, with TRBD1 as a possible D gene (5 bases). This clonotype was sampled from a woman between 45 and 60 years old in good health and a related stem cell transplant donor. DNA of the CDR3: TGTGCCAGCAGCTGGGGGGTGAACACTGAAGCTTTCTTT. This sequence encodes CASSWGVNTEAFF.